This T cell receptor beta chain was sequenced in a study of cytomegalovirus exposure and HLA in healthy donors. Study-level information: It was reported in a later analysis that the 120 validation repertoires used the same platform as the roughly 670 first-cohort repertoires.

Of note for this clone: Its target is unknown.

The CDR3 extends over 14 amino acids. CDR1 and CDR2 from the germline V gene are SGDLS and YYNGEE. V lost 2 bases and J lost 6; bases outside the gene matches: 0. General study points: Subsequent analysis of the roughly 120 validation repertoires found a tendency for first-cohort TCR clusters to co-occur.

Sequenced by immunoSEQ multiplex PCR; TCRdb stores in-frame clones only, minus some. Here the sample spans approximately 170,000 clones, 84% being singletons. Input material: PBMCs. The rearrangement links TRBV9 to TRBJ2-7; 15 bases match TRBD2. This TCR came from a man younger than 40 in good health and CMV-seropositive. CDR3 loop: CASSVGLAGGEQYF. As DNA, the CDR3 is TGTGCCAGCAGCGTGGGACTAGCGGGAGGCGAGCAGTACTTC.